The clone carrying this T cell receptor beta chain was seen only a few times. The entry originates in a study of T-cell reconstitution after alpha-beta-depleted transplantation in children. During its preparation, the TCRbeta library received unique molecular identifiers. TCRdb fed the PCR reads into MiXCR, producing one record per CDR3 protein. This table holds 900,000 or so distinct CDR3 sequences, 16% found once. Unmatched junction bases numbered 7, after V lost 5 bases and J lost 1 base. This CDR3 comprises 17 residues. Germline loops: CDR1 MNHEY, CDR2 SMNVEV (reference sequence). The J gene is TRBJ2-1, the V gene TRBV27; 11 nucleotides agree with TRBD2. Sequencing used PBMCs, mostly from graft donor cells, obtained 360 days after TCRalphabeta/CD19-depleted stem cell transplant. This TCR was sampled from a male patient between 5 and 17 years old who had a stem cell transplant for acute lymphoblastic leukemia, so the T cells may come from the graft donor. CDR3 coding DNA: TGTGCCAGCAGTACCCTAGCGGGAGGCCCATCCTACAATGAGCAGTTCTTC. It is translated as CASSTLAGGPSYNEQFF.